This T cell receptor (beta chain) was sequenced for a study of human T cells and chemical hapten exposure. Across the whole study: Donors were sensitized with 2% DPC on the upper inner arm. Whole-study results and caveats: The study found that DPC sensitization did not change TCRs above 1 in 1000 frequency.

As handled by the study authors: A per-sample median of roughly 96,000 TCRs was observed, with a range of roughly 20,000 to 690,600. One entry per CDR3 protein results from TCRdb running MiXCR on the RACE reads. The V and J calls were not made by the authors but by TCRdb's processing. The sample contains 180,000 or so distinct CDR3 sequences, almost 30% of which appear only once. Specified time point: pre-sensitization, week 0. Noted treatment: therapeutic diphenylcyclopropenone sensitization with weekly scalp DPC. This clonotype has only a few counts. The antigen remains undetermined. The input for sequencing was whole blood, taken in connection with sensitization to the hapten diphenylcyclopropenone (DPC). This clonotype was obtained from a woman in her 30s with alopecia areata. Some clones in this sample may be carry-over from other donors' samples.

The CDR3 nucleotides are TGTGCCAGCAGTTACTCGACAGGGGGAACTGAAGCTTTCTTT. The encoded protein is CASSYSTGGTEAFF. The rearrangement links TRBV6-2 or TRBV6-3 to TRBJ1-1; 9 bases agree with TRBD1. The CDR3 consists of 14 residues. The germline gives CDR1 MNHEY, CDR2 SVGEGT. Trimming at V came to 0 bases and at J to 5 bases, leaving 1 base not matched to a gene.